The T cell receptor beta chain under discussion was sequenced for a study of T cell responses to AZD1222 COVID-19 vaccine (dated by TCRdb to about 2021). Context from the whole study: TCR sequencing covered some 240 trial participants: around 210 given two doses of AZD1222 and 26 given two doses of MenACWY control vaccine. Trial participants were enrolled by age into 18-55, 56-69 and 70-plus year subgroups, with about 150, 28 and 57 TCR-sequenced participants respectively. Beyond this particular receptor, the publication reports: CD4 TCRs associated with the vaccine covered the entire spike protein, and the dominant responses were in regions 160-218 and 743-854. Participants were mostly white British, with more females than males. The authors suggested clonal diversity may have been underestimated. After two AZD1222 doses, both the breadth and the depth of spike-specific TCRs were significantly higher than at day 0 and than in MenACWY recipients. Only 5 to 7 AZD1222 recipients were SARS-CoV-2 seropositive at baseline, limiting conclusions about previously exposed vaccinees. Because no day 14 peak-response samples were available, the repertoires could be characterized only after the peak T cell response. The 56-69-year group was small, and its depth increase did not reach significance, likely because of low power. Epitopes outside the regions mutated in the B.1.351 and B.1.1.7 variants were reportedly recognized by nearly half of the unique spike-specific TCRs.

Sequences SGDLS (CDR1) and YYNGEE (CDR2) are obtained from the germline V gene. Its CDR3 holds 12 amino acids, cysteine through phenylalanine. Only the CDR3 region is kept as DNA, spanning 36 bases read in frame from base 1. V gives up 0 bases and J gives up 8 bases, and the segment between their germline ends measures 6 bases. The CDR3 regions of human TCRbeta chains were analyzed by immunosequencing. In the paper's pipeline: Repertoire TCRs were checked for matches against a reference library of SARS-CoV-2-specific TCRs that had been generated using the MIRA antigen-specificity platform. Breadth was defined as the fraction of unique TCRs that were SARS-CoV-2-associated. Depth was defined as the fraction of total T cells that were SARS-CoV-2-associated. Using the MIRA data, every spike-specific TCR was mapped to the spike region that the TCR reacted to and assigned to either a CD4 or a CD8 class. Log10-transformed breadth and depth values were compared by one-way ANOVA with Sidak's multiple comparisons tests. TCRdb holds this immuneACCESS table with in-frame rearrangements only. Some clones are missing; in checked studies, unresolved V genes explain under half, and the rest has no known cause. The D gene and trimming were derived from the DNA, and the V and J assignments and clone size from that table. The sample has roughly 80,000 clones on record, approximately 88% of them singletons. The ten largest clones take up around 5.1% of the sample.

About this clone: Its antigen remains undetermined. Base-call qualities are not available, and no considerably larger clone is one nucleotide away.

The time point label here, explained by the study, means: baseline before first vaccination. This specimen's treatment or condition label, per the study, means: meningococcal conjugate vaccine given as trial control. Vaccinee samples came from UK trials COV001 and COV002, including a single-blind randomized controlled phase 2/3 trial of AZD1222 (ChAdOx1 nCoV-19) in healthy adults. Trial participant PBMC samples were collected at day 0 and day 28 after the second dose for TCRbeta chain sequencing. The receptor was derived from an adult in good health. The sample in question was peripheral blood, obtained on day 0 of MenACWY control vaccination. The chain is made from TRBV9 and TRBJ2-1; TRBD2 is a possible D gene, resting on 5 matching bases. This receptor carries the CDR3 CASSVAEDEQFF. Here is the DNA: TGTGCCAGCAGCGTAGCGGAGGATGAGCAGTTCTTC.